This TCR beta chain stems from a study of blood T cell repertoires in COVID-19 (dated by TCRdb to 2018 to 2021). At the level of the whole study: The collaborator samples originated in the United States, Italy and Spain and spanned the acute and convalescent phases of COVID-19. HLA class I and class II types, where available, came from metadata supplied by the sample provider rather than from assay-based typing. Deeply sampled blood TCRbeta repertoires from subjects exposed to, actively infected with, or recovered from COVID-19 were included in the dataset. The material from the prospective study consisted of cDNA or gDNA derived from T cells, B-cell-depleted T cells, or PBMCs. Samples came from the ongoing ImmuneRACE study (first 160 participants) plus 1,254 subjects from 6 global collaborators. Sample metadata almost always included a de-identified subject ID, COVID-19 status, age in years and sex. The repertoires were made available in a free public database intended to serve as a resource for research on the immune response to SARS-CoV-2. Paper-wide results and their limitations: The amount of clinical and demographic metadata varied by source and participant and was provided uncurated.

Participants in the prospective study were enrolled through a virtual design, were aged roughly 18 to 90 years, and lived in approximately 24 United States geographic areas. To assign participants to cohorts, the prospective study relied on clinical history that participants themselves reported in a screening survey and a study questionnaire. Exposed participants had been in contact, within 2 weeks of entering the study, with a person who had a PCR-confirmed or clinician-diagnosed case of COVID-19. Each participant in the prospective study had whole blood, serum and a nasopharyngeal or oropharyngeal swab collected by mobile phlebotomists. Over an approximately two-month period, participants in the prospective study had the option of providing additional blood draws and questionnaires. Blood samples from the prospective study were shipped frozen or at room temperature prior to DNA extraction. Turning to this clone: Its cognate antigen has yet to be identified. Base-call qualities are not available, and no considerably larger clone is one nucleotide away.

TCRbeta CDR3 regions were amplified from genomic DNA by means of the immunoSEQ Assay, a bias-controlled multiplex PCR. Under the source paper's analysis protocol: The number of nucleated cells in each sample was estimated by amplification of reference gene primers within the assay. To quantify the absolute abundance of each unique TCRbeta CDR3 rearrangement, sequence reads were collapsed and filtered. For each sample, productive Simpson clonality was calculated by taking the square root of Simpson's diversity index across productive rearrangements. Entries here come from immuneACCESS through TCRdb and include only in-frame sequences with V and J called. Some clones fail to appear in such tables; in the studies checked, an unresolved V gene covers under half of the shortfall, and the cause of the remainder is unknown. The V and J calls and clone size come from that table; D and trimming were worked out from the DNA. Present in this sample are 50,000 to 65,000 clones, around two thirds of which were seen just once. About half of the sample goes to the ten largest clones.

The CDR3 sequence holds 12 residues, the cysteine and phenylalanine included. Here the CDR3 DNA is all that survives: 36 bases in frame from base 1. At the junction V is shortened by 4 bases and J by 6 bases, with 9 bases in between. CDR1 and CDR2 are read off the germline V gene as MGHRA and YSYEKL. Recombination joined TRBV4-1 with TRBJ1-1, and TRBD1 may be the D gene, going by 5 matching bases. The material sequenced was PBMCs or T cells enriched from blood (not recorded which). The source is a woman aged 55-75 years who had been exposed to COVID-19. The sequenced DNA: TGCGCCAGCAGCCCAGGAGGGGCTGAAGCTTTCTTT. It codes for CASSPGGAEAFF.